Described below is a single TCR beta chain sequence and its context. The data are from a study of identical twins. This CDR3 has 15 amino acids. The V and J ends lost 7 bases and 5 bases, in that order; junction bases with no gene match: 9. Via MiXCR, TCRdb re-called the 5' RACE reads, giving one row per CDR3 protein. The repertoire has around 230,000 distinct CDR3 sequences, 5.5% to 7.5% of them found once; the top ten carry 14% to 15%. This sample also belongs to another study, concerning T cells expressing NK-cell markers. From that second work: The TCR beta repertoires were obtained from sorted CD3+CD56+NKG2C+, CD3+CD56+NKG2C- and CD3+CD56-NKG2C+ T cells. HCMV seropositivity characterized seven of the eight sequenced donors, and seronegativity one.

This chain links TRBV12-3 or TRBV12-4 with TRBJ2-1; 9 bases line up with TRBD1. The clonotype comes from a young woman in good health. The material sequenced was CD8+ T cells sorted from blood. In DNA form, the CDR3 reads TGTGCCAGCACCCACAGGGGGCAGGTCAACAATGAGCAGTTCTTC. This encodes CASTHRGQVNNEQFF.